Below are 31 T cell receptor beta chains sequenced from a single sample in a study of Ad26.COV2.S vaccination and SARS-CoV-2 variants. Method: immunoSEQ multiplex PCR; TCRdb's copy keeps in-frame clones and lacks some. Of more than 300,000 clones detected, approximately 86% appear once; the ten largest clones hold 1.9%. The sample's treatment: roughly 20 received Ad26.COV2.S at low or high dose, single or two shots; 5 received placebo; per-sample allocation not given. Samples analyzed were those drawn on day 63 after the first vaccine or placebo injection. Sequenced material: peripheral blood, taken in a trial of Ad26.COV2.S vaccine versus placebo. Receptors were obtained from a person between 18 and 59 years old who received the Ad26.COV2.S COVID-19 vaccine or a placebo.

V gene TRBV5-1 combines with J gene TRBJ1-1; no firm D call. The V gene's germline CDR1 is SGHRS and CDR2 YFSETQ. This CDR3 region has 13 residues. Trimming took off 4 bases at V and 5 bases at J, with 12 bases between the two ends. The CDR3 is CASSALARTEAFF. The CDR3, as DNA: TGCGCCAGCAGCGCCTTGGCACGGACTGAAGCTTTCTTT.

The chain combines TRBV13 with TRBJ1-6; TRBD1 matches 10 bases. CDR1 is PRHDT, CDR2 FYEKMQ, per germline (reference sequence). The V gene end was trimmed by 6 bases and the J gene end by 0 bases; junction bases not matched to a gene: 11. The CDR3 is 19 residues long. The CDR3 is CASSYWTGGMSSYNSPLHF. The DNA for the CDR3 is TGTGCCAGCAGTTACTGGACAGGGGGGATGAGCTCCTATAATTCACCCCTCCACTTT. The full variable domain, its missing parts supplied by reference TRBV13 and TRBJ1-6, is AAGVIQSPRHLIKEKRETATLKCYPIPRHDTVYWYQQGPGQDPQFLISFYEKMQSDKGSIPDRFSAQQFSDYHSELNMSSLELGDSALYFCASSYWTGGMSSYNSPLHFGNGTRLTVT.

The chain couples TRBV19 to TRBJ1-5; no firm D call. The CDR3 contains 15 residues. V was clipped by 6 bases and J by 8 bases, with 20 bases between them. Germline V gene data show CDR1 as LNHDA and CDR2 as SQIVND (reference sequence). This CDR3 is CASSTLDSRWEPQHF. CDR3 DNA sequence: TGTGCCAGTAGCACCCTGGACTCCCGGTGGGAGCCCCAGCATTTT. The variable domain in full, completed from reference TRBV19 and TRBJ1-5, reads DGGITQSPKYLFRKEGQNVTLSCEQNLNHDAMYWYRQDPGQGLRLIYYSQIVNDFQKGDIAEGYSVSREKKESFPLTVTSAQKNPTAFYLCASSTLDSRWEPQHFGDGTRLSIL.

This clone came up once. The chain recombines TRBV7-9 with TRBJ1-5, with D maybe TRBD1 (6 bases). Trimming removed 3 bases at V and 6 bases at J, with 15 bases between. CDR3 size: 15 residues. CDR1 is SEHNR and CDR2 is FQNEAQ in the germline V gene (reference sequence). CDR3: CASSFFPGASQPQHF. CDR3 in DNA: TGTGCCAGCAGCTTCTTTCCGGGGGCCAGTCAGCCCCAGCATTTT.

This sequence joins TRBV6-5 and TRBJ1-6; D call uncertain. The V end lost 10 bases, the J end lost 0 bases, and 10 bases lay between the germline ends. The germline V gene encodes CDR1 MNHEY and CDR2 SVGAGI. The CDR3 sequence is 14 residues long. The CDR3 sequence is CATDKSSYNSPLHF. The CDR3 DNA reads TGTGCCACTGACAAGAGCTCCTATAATTCACCCCTCCACTTT.

The V call is TRBV10-3, the J call TRBJ2-3; D is unclear. The CDR3 is 16 amino acids. The germline V and J ends were trimmed by 4 bases and 0 bases, with 14 bases remaining between them. The germline gives CDR1 ENHRY, CDR2 SYGVKD. The CDR3 loop reads CAISVGWVVSTDTQYF. The DNA of the CDR3 is TGTGCCATCAGTGTAGGTTGGGTGGTGAGCACAGATACGCAGTATTTT.

The genes are TRBV6-2 or TRBV6-3 and TRBJ1-2, with 7 positions matching TRBD1. Trimming removed 5 bases from V and 6 bases from J; junction bases left unmatched: 6. This CDR3 is built from 13 residues. Germline lookup yields CDR1 MNHEY and CDR2 SVGEGT. In nucleotides, the CDR3 is TGTGCCAGCAGTGCCCGACAGGGAAATGGCTACACCTTC. It specifies CASSARQGNGYTF.

This chain links TRBV5-1 with TRBJ1-6; 7 bases fit TRBD1. This CDR3 region has 16 residues. Per germline, CDR1 SGHRS and CDR2 YFSETQ. Trimming took 4 bases from V and 6 from J; bases not matched to a gene: 10. CDR3 loop: CASSPSPGQINSPLHF. The CDR3 DNA reads as TGCGCCAGCAGCCCTAGCCCGGGACAGATTAATTCACCCCTCCACTTT.

The chain has TRBV5-1 and TRBJ2-7, with 7 bases aligning to TRBD1. CDR1 is SGHRS and CDR2 is YFSETQ in the germline V gene. The CDR3 has 13 residues. Trimming cost V 0 bases and J 8 bases; bases outside gene matches: 5. In DNA, the CDR3 is TGCGCCAGCAGCTTGGGGGACAGCGCTAAGCAGTACTTC. Translating gives CASSLGDSAKQYF.

The CDR3 loop is CASSLEAGGEETQYF. The CDR3 DNA reads as TGTGCCAGCAGCTTGGAGGCAGGGGGCGAAGAGACCCAGTACTTC. The genes are TRBV5-4 and TRBJ2-5; 8 bases agree with TRBD1. The CDR3 consists of 15 residues. Trimming took 0 bases from V and 3 from J; bases not matched to a gene: 4. The germline V gene has CDR1 SGHNT and CDR2 YYREEE (reference sequence).

V usage is TRBV2 and J usage is TRBJ1-2; D gene ambiguous. The CDR3 covers 14 residues. Per germline, CDR1 SNHLY and CDR2 FYNNEI. Trimming stripped 6 bases from V and 4 bases from J, with 15 bases between. The CDR3 DNA is TGTGCCAGCAGCTTCCCGGCGGCAGTCTATGGCTACACCTTC. Translated, it gives CASSFPAAVYGYTF. Filled out from reference TRBV2 and TRBJ1-2, the complete variable domain reads EPEVTQTPSHQVTQMGQEVILRCVPISNHLYFYWYRQILGQKVEFLVSFYNNEISEKSEIFDDQFSVERPDGSNFTLKIRSTKLEDSAMYFCASSFPAAVYGYTFGSGTRLTVV.

The table lists this clone with a few counts. The chain joins TRBV2 to TRBJ1-3; D is perhaps TRBD1 (5 bases). V gave up 7 bases and J gave up 1 base, with 11 bases separating them. This CDR3 is built from 14 residues. In germline, CDR1 is SNHLY, CDR2 FYNNEI. CDR3 region: CASTPGLSGNTIYF. Written as DNA, the CDR3 is TGTGCCAGCACCCCAGGGTTATCTGGAAACACCATATATTTT. Variable domain in full (rest from reference TRBV2 and TRBJ1-3): EPEVTQTPSHQVTQMGQEVILRCVPISNHLYFYWYRQILGQKVEFLVSFYNNEISEKSEIFDDQFSVERPDGSNFTLKIRSTKLEDSAMYFCASTPGLSGNTIYFGEGSWLTVV.

This clone was counted only a few times. V is TRBV15 and J is TRBJ1-2; D ambiguous. In germline, CDR1 is LNHNV, CDR2 YYDKDF (reference sequence). Deletions cut 0 bases from V and 3 bases from J, with 8 bases between. CDR3 size: 14 residues. CDR3 sequence reads: CATSRDGGYYGYTF. The CDR3 coding sequence is TGTGCCACCAGCAGAGATGGTGGGTACTATGGCTACACCTTC.

The V and J genes are TRBV2 and TRBJ1-5; D remains unclear. CDR1 is SNHLY, CDR2 FYNNEI, per germline. There are 13 residues in the CDR3. V was cut by 2 bases and J by 10 bases, with 12 bases left in between. The CDR3 protein is CASSERQHAPQHF. The DNA for the CDR3 is TGTGCCAGCAGTGAAAGGCAGCACGCTCCCCAGCATTTT. Full variable domain (missing parts from reference TRBV2 and TRBJ1-5): EPEVTQTPSHQVTQMGQEVILRCVPISNHLYFYWYRQILGQKVEFLVSFYNNEISEKSEIFDDQFSVERPDGSNFTLKIRSTKLEDSAMYFCASSERQHAPQHFGDGTRLSIL.

J is TRBJ2-5 and V is TRBV5-4; 9 nucleotides line up with TRBD2. Germline V lookup: CDR1 SGHNT, CDR2 YYREEE (reference sequence). This CDR3 has 16 residues. V was pared by 0 bases and J by 2 bases, with 5 bases of the junction left unmatched. The CDR3 protein is CASSLEAGGQQETQYF. The CDR3 DNA follows: TGTGCCAGCAGCTTGGAAGCGGGGGGCCAACAAGAGACCCAGTACTTC.

V is TRBV12-3 or TRBV12-4 and J is TRBJ1-2; D not resolved. Trimming pared 10 bases from V and 4 bases from J, leaving 13 bases between. CDR3 length equals 12 residues. The CDR3 DNA is TGTGCCACAGCGGCGGGAAGCTATGGCTACACCTTC. It yields the protein CATAAGSYGYTF.

The rearrangement joins TRBV6-2 or TRBV6-3 to TRBJ1-4, with TRBD1 matching over 8 bases. J gave up 7 bases and V 6 bases, and 7 bases lay outside the gene matches. CDR1 and CDR2 from the germline V gene are MNHEY and SVGEGT. There are 14 residues in the CDR3. The CDR3 sequence is CASSTGTGPEKLFF. CDR3 coding DNA: TGTGCCAGCAGCACCGGGACAGGCCCTGAAAAACTGTTTTTT.

This rearrangement joins TRBV19 to TRBJ2-1; 8 bases are a match to TRBD1. With V trimmed by 3 bases and J by 4 bases, 5 bases remained unmatched. The germline gives CDR1 LNHDA, CDR2 SQIVND (reference sequence). This CDR3 has 15 residues. Here the CDR3 DNA reads TGTGCCAGTAGTATGGGACAGGTCCGATACAATGAGCAGTTCTTC. Its translation is CASSMGQVRYNEQFF.

The rearrangement links TRBV19 to TRBJ1-5; D may be TRBD1 (5 bases). The V gene's germline CDR1 is LNHDA and CDR2 SQIVND (reference sequence). The length of the CDR3 is 17 residues. Trimming took 3 bases from V and 2 from J, leaving 17 bases between them. CDR3 nucleotides: TGTGCCAGTAGTATTGGTTTTGGGGGGGTTGGCAATCAGCCCCAGCATTTT. It yields the protein CASSIGFGGVGNQPQHF.

The V call is TRBV2, the J call TRBJ1-1; maybe TRBD1 (5 bases). In germline, CDR1 is SNHLY, CDR2 FYNNEI. The CDR3 length is 14 residues. The V end lost 6 bases, the J end lost 0 bases, and 11 bases lay between the germline ends. CDR3 loop: CASRGAGLNTEAFF. The DNA for the CDR3 is TGTGCCAGCAGAGGGGCCGGACTGAACACTGAAGCTTTCTTT.

The V call is TRBV12-5, the J call TRBJ1-6; 9 positions match TRBD1. This CDR3 contains 15 residues. Trimming at V came to 4 bases and at J to 10 bases, leaving 8 bases not matched to a gene. Germline V gives CDR1 LGHNT, CDR2 FRNRAP. The CDR3: CASGSGQGVGSPLHF. The CDR3 DNA is TGTGCTAGTGGTTCGGGACAGGGTGTTGGGTCACCCCTCCACTTT. Combining the CDR3 with reference TRBV12-5 and TRBJ1-6 gives the whole variable domain DARVTQTPRHKVTEMGQEVTMRCQPILGHNTVFWYRQTMMQGLELLAYFRNRAPLDDSGMPKDRFSAEMPDATLATLKIQPSEPRDSAVYFCASGSGQGVGSPLHFGNGTRLTVT.

The V and J genes are TRBV3-1 (or the pseudogene TRBV3-2) and TRBJ2-5; the match to TRBD2 covers 8 bases. The V segment lost 8 bases and the J segment 6 bases; nucleotides outside the gene matches: 11. From germline, CDR1 is LGHDT and CDR2 YNNKEL (reference sequence). The length of the CDR3 is 14 residues. The CDR3 reads CASRTGGPSKTQYF. The CDR3 bases are TGTGCCAGCCGGACGGGGGGGCCGAGTAAGACCCAGTACTTC.

This clone was observed a single time. V usage is TRBV6-4 and J usage is TRBJ1-2; D is uncertain. Looked up from germline, CDR1 is MRHNA and CDR2 is SNTAGT. The CDR3 loop spans 14 amino acids. V dropped 5 bases and J dropped 10 bases, with 20 bases sitting between them. CDR3 loop: CASSLNKDGSSYTF. CDR3 DNA: TGTGCCAGCAGTCTTAACAAGGACGGCTCTTCCTACACCTTC.

The chain combines TRBV7-7 with TRBJ2-3; D perhaps matches TRBD1 (5 bases). CDR1 is SSHAT, CDR2 FNYEAQ, per germline (reference sequence). V dropped 5 bases and J dropped 2 bases, with 17 bases sitting between them. This CDR3 is built from 16 residues. CDR3 in DNA: TGTGCCAGCAGCAGGGGCTGGACCCCACACACAGATACGCAGTATTTT. It yields the protein CASSRGWTPHTDTQYF.

This chain joins TRBV27 and TRBJ1-1; 7 bases are shared with TRBD1. J was trimmed by 3 bases and V by 8 bases; bases with no gene match: 9. Germline values: CDR1 MNHEY, CDR2 SMNVEV (reference sequence). The CDR3 runs 14 residues. For the CDR3, the DNA is TGTGCCAGCCGCCGCGACAGGGCGGACACTGAAGCTTTCTTT. Amino acids: CASRRDRADTEAFF.

The V and J genes are TRBV5-4 and TRBJ2-5; 8 bases map to TRBD1. The CDR3 is 15 residues long. Germline V lookup: CDR1 SGHNT, CDR2 YYREEE (reference sequence). Trimming removed 0 bases from V and 8 bases from J; junction bases left unmatched: 9. CDR3 in amino acids: CASSLGWGQVGTQYF. The CDR3 DNA reads TGTGCCAGCAGCTTGGGATGGGGACAGGTGGGAACCCAGTACTTC.

The gene calls are TRBV19 and TRBJ1-4, with D hard to call. The CDR3 spans 15 residues. Per the germline V gene, CDR1 is LNHDA and CDR2 is SQIVND (reference sequence). V was trimmed by 3 bases and J by 7 bases, leaving 15 bases between them. The CDR3 region is CASSMVARRGEKLFF. The CDR3 DNA follows: TGTGCCAGTAGTATGGTTGCCAGACGGGGTGAAAAACTGTTTTTT.

This clone was detected many times. The chain couples TRBV11-3 to TRBJ2-5, with TRBD1 identical over 7 bases. Germline CDR1 is SGHNT and CDR2 is YENEEA. The CDR3 sequence is 13 residues long. The V gene end was trimmed by 4 bases and the J gene end by 5 bases; junction bases not matched to a gene: 4. DNA for the CDR3: TGTGCCAGCAGCTCCGACAGGGATGAGACCCAGTACTTC. Its translation: CASSSDRDETQYF.

The rearrangement links TRBV18 to TRBJ1-5; D gene ambiguous. V was clipped by 5 bases and J by 4 bases, with 9 bases between them. CDR1 and CDR2 from the germline V gene are KGHSH and LQKENI. The CDR3 covers 13 residues. CDR3 amino acids: CASSTDLNQPQHF. The CDR3 nucleotides are TGTGCCAGCTCAACGGATCTAAATCAGCCCCAGCATTTT.

The V call is TRBV6-5, the J call TRBJ1-6, with D possibly matching TRBD1 (5 bases). V lost 7 bases to trimming and J lost 2 bases, with 12 bases between them. The germline gives CDR1 MNHEY, CDR2 SVGAGI. The CDR3 has 15 amino acids. The CDR3 nucleotides read TGTGCCAGCACTAAGGGCAGGGCCTATAATTCACCCCTCCACTTT. Protein sequence: CASTKGRAYNSPLHF.

The chain carries TRBV3-1 (or the pseudogene TRBV3-2) and TRBJ1-4; D remains unclear. The ends were cut back, 4 bases at V and 3 bases at J, with 12 bases in the middle. Germline V CDR1 and CDR2: LGHDT, YNNKEL (reference sequence). This CDR3 has 15 residues. The CDR3 coding sequence is TGTGCCAGCAGCCCCTACAGCCCTCCTAATGAAAAACTGTTTTTT. Protein: CASSPYSPPNEKLFF.